The clone carrying this T cell receptor beta chain turned up a few times. Its antigen is unknown. Trimming took 8 bases from V and 1 from J, leaving 8 bases between them. The CDR3 is 13 amino acids. Germline loops: CDR1 SNHLY, CDR2 FYNNEI. Each CDR3 protein gets one entry after TCRdb re-called the 5' RACE reads with MiXCR. The repertoire has roughly 250,000 distinct CDR3 sequences, approximately 15% of them found once; the top ten carry around 20%. The sample originates from a study of T-cell memory formation after mild COVID-19. Overall study results and limits: Later expanders leaned CD4+, whereas clones that contracted between day 15 and 85 were balanced CD4/CD8. Contracting CD8+ clones were enriched in EMRA, CD4+ mainly in CM and EM.

Material for sequencing was PBMCs or a T cell subset sorted from them (not recorded which). The TCR comes from a man aged 18 to 35 who had mild COVID-19 (a few samples of this study predate the infection). Cell type and time point are not known. The rearrangement uses TRBV2 and TRBJ2-2; D gene ambiguous. The CDR3 sequence: CASSKENTGELFF. CDR3 sequence (DNA): TGTGCCAGCTCGAAAGAGAACACCGGGGAGCTGTTTTTT.